This T cell receptor (beta chain) stems from a study of CD8 T cells in ankylosing spondylitis. This clonotype was observed many times. Its antigen is still unknown. This CDR3 has 13 residues. Per germline, CDR1 SEHNR and CDR2 FQNEAQ (reference sequence). V was shortened by 11 bases and J by 0 bases, with 14 bases between the two germline ends. In making TCR beta libraries, quantitative 5'-RACE with molecular barcodes was used. Using its own MiXCR run on the 5' RACE reads, TCRdb lists one record per CDR3 protein. This table holds a few hundred thousand distinct CDR3 sequences, roughly a quarter found once. Notes on the study in general: Blood of patients with ankylosing spondylitis appeared to be characterized by a TCR beta motif of eight or nine highly homologous variants. CD8+ cells made up the disease-linked clones, which were relatively rare in peripheral blood. Reportedly, matched ankylosing spondylitis synovial fluid was significantly enriched for disease-linked clones.

The chain links TRBV7-9 to TRBJ2-7; D uncertain. This receptor was taken from a male donor with ankylosing spondylitis or in good health (not recorded which). Sequencing was done on a sample of blood, either unsorted or a sorted T cell fraction (not recorded which). This chain's CDR3 is CALGPVSSYEQYF. In DNA, the CDR3 is TGTGCCCTAGGGCCGGTGAGCTCCTACGAGCAGTACTTC.